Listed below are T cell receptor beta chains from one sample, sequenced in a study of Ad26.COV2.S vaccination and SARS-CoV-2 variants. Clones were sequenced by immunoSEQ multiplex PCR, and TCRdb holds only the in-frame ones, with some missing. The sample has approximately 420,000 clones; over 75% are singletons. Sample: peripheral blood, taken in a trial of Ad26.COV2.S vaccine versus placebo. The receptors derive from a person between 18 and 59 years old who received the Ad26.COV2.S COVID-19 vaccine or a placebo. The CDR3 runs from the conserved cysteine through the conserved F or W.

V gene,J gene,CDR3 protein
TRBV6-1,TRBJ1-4,CASSVSSGQVNEKLFF
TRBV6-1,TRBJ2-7,CASSETTGESYEQYF
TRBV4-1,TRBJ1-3,CASSQDRWANRGGNTIYF
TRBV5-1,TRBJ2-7,CASTPGPTGPYEQYF
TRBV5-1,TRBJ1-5,CASSSGTGEPNQPQHF
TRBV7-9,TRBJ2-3,CASSLGPGPSLTSTDTQYF
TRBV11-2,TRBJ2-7,CASSLDPGSYEQYF
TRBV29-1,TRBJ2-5,CSAGPHHQSQETQYF
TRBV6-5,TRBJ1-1,CASSRTGSRSTEAFF
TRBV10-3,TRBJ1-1,CAISTRDRDYLNTEAFF
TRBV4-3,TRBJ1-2,CASSQDLRIYGYTF
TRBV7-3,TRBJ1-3,CASSVLPALDGYSGNTIYF
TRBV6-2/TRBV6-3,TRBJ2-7,CASSQSSYEQYF
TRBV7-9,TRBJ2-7,CASSLRTTYEQYF
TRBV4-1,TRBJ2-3,CASSQDPPDTQYF
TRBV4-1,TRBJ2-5,CASSQDLNGRVKETQYF
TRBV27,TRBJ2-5,CASSRAGGAQETQYF
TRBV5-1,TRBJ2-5,CASSPRLAGQGETQYF